Below, 7 T cell receptor beta chains from the same sample are listed, as sequenced in a study of yellow fever vaccine responses in identical twins (dated by TCRdb to the late 2010s). The library came from RT-PCR. Sequenced using an Illumina HiSeq 2500. The raw public reads went through TCRdb reprocessing: fastp at Q25, MiXCR clone calling, in-frame beta chains kept. Rows with one shared CDR3 protein collapse into an entry with the most common genes and DNA. This sample comprises 2,500 to 3,000 distinct CDR3 sequences, approximately 90% of them detected only once. The ten largest make up 1.5% to 2% of the sample. The material sequenced was T cells from blood (PBMCs), unsorted or a sorted subset (not recorded which), taken before or after yellow fever vaccination (not recorded which). All receptors come from a female donor who received the yellow fever vaccine.

The V call is TRBV5-1, the J call TRBJ2-7; 9 nucleotides line up with TRBD2. The trim removed 4 bases at V and 4 bases at J, leaving 9 bases unmatched. The CDR3 is 15 residues long. Germline V gene lookup returns CDR1 SGHRS and CDR2 YFSETQ. The CDR3 here is CASSSSGRSGYEQYF. The CDR3 nucleotides read TGCGCCAGCAGCAGTAGCGGGAGATCGGGATACGAGCAGTACTTC.

V and J are TRBV2 and TRBJ2-2, with D possibly TRBD1 on 6 matching bases. CDR1 and CDR2 (germline): SNHLY, FYNNEI. This CDR3 is built from 13 residues. Trimming stripped 7 bases from V and 5 bases from J, with 11 bases between. CDR3 nucleotides: TGTGCCAGCACACTTACAGGGACCGGGGAGCTGTTTTTT. It encodes CASTLTGTGELFF.

The V and J genes are TRBV5-1 and TRBJ1-1, with a tentative D call TRBD1 (6 bases). The CDR3 sequence is 14 residues long. From germline, CDR1 is SGHRS and CDR2 YFSETQ. Trimming shortened V by 0 bases and J by 6 bases, and 12 bases separated the two germline ends. CDR3 loop: CASSLARTDPEAFF. The CDR3 DNA reads as TGCGCCAGCAGCTTGGCCAGGACAGACCCTGAAGCTTTCTTT.

The V and J genes are TRBV6-1 and TRBJ1-1; D remains unclear. Between the trimmed V and J ends, which lost 7 bases and 7 bases, there was a span of 10 bases. Germline V CDR1 and CDR2: MNHNS, SASEGT. The CDR3 sequence is 11 residues long. The CDR3 here is CASTRAGEAFF. In DNA form, the CDR3 reads TGTGCCAGCACAAGGGCCGGTGAAGCTTTCTTT.

V is TRBV11-2 and J is TRBJ2-5; the D is unclear. The germline gives CDR1 SGHAT, CDR2 FQNNGV. V gave up 6 bases and J gave up 2 bases, with 25 bases separating them. The CDR3 loop spans 18 amino acids. The CDR3: CASRGSDFSPLGQETQYF. CDR3 bases: TGTGCCAGCAGGGGAAGCGATTTTTCGCCTTTGGGACAAGAGACCCAGTACTTC.

The chain combines TRBV18 with TRBJ1-1; tentatively, D is TRBD1 (5 bases). Germline CDR1 and CDR2: KGHSH and LQKENI. V was cut by 6 bases and J by 5 bases, with 10 bases left in between. The CDR3 sequence is 12 residues long. CDR3 loop: CASSPGTTEAFF. CDR3 bases: TGTGCCAGCTCCCCTGGGACTACTGAAGCTTTCTTT.

This rearrangement joins TRBV15 to TRBJ1-5, with TRBD1 matching 8 bases. Trimming removed 1 base from V and 9 bases from J; junction bases left unmatched: 8. The CDR3 spans 15 residues. Germline loops: CDR1 LNHNV, CDR2 YYDKDF (reference sequence). The CDR3: CATSRGTGFSPPQHF. Written as DNA, the CDR3 is TGTGCCACCAGCAGAGGGACAGGGTTTTCTCCGCCCCAGCATTTT.